A single sample is the source of the 18 T cell receptor beta chains below, sequenced in a study of identical twins. TCRdb called the 5' RACE reads again in MiXCR, with one record for every CDR3 protein. The data hold 1,800,000 or so distinct CDR3 sequences, with around a third observed a single time. Sequencing was performed on cord blood. The receptors come from a newborn girl in good health.

The chain is built from TRBV28 and TRBJ1-2; 11 positions agree with TRBD1. The CDR3 loop spans 14 amino acids. Germline assignment: CDR1 MDHEN and CDR2 SYDVKM. J lost 6 bases, V lost 6 bases, and 6 bases had no gene match. In nucleotides, the CDR3 is TGTGCCAGCAGCCGGGACAGGGGGTCCCATGGCTACACCTTC. Amino acid sequence: CASSRDRGSHGYTF.

This clonotype was seen a handful of times. This chain joins TRBV12-3 or TRBV12-4 and TRBJ2-3, with 11 bases fitting TRBD2. The CDR3 runs to 16 residues. The V and J ends lost 4 bases and 6 bases, in that order; junction bases with no gene match: 9. For the CDR3, the DNA is TGTGCCAGCAGTTCACTGACTAGCGGGGTGAGGGATACGCAGTATTTT. Its translation is CASSSLTSGVRDTQYF.

This clonotype has at least ten counts. The J gene is TRBJ2-7, the V gene TRBV10-3; no clear D gene. Germline V gives CDR1 ENHRY, CDR2 SYGVKD. V lost 0 bases and J lost 2, with 2 bases in between. This CDR3 spans 12 amino acids. The CDR3 DNA reads TGTGCCATCAGTGAGTCCGCCTACGAGCAGTACTTC. The encoded protein is CAISESAYEQYF.

The table lists this clonotype with a few counts. V and J are TRBV9 and TRBJ2-5, with no clear D. The germline V gene encodes CDR1 SGDLS and CDR2 YYNGEE. The CDR3 has 14 amino acids. V dropped 1 base and J dropped 11 bases, with 18 bases sitting between them. CDR3 sequence reads: CASSVRAAYNEQYF. CDR3 DNA sequence: TGTGCCAGCAGCGTAAGGGCCGCCTACAATGAGCAGTACTTC.

This clonotype came up a few times. The chain couples TRBV3-1 to TRBJ1-2, with D uncertain. V lost 1 base and J 4 bases, leaving 10 bases between the germline ends. The germline V gene has CDR1 LGHDT and CDR2 YNNKEL (reference sequence). CDR3 size: 14 residues. CDR3 region: CASSQAPASYGYTF. Written as DNA, the CDR3 is TGTGCCAGCAGCCAAGCCCCGGCGTCCTATGGCTACACCTTC.

This clonotype has more than one count but fewer than ten. The chain recombines TRBV20-1 with TRBJ1-4; tentatively, D is TRBD1 (5 bases). V lost 0 bases and J lost 3, with 11 bases in between. The length of the CDR3 is 15 residues. Germline V lookup: CDR1 DFQATT, CDR2 SNEGSKA (reference sequence). In DNA, the CDR3 is TGCAGTGCTAGAGATGAGGGGACGGCTAATGAAAAACTGTTTTTT. This sequence encodes CSARDEGTANEKLFF.

This clonotype was counted a few times. J is TRBJ2-1 and V is TRBV18; 7 bases align to TRBD2. After removal of 1 base from V and 4 bases from J, the junction contained 7 bases not matched to a gene. The CDR3 extends over 16 amino acids. Germline V lookup: CDR1 KGHSH, CDR2 LQKENI. This CDR3 reads CASSPRLRGGYNEQFF. CDR3 nucleotide sequence: TGTGCCAGCTCACCACGTCTCCGCGGGGGATACAATGAGCAGTTCTTC.

As DNA, the CDR3 is TGTGCCAGCAGGCCACTAGCGGGAGGGGGCAATGAGCAGTTCTTC. Amino acid sequence: CASRPLAGGGNEQFF. The chain carries TRBV6-2 or TRBV6-3 and TRBJ2-1; 13 bases match TRBD2. This CDR3 comprises 15 residues. Germline V gene lookup returns CDR1 MNHEY and CDR2 SVGEGT. The trim removed 6 bases at V and 6 bases at J, leaving 5 bases unmatched.

The rearrangement uses TRBV20-1 and TRBJ1-1; no definite D call. V was pared by 2 bases and J by 5 bases, with 9 bases between. The V gene's germline CDR1 is DFQATT and CDR2 SNEGSKA (reference sequence). This CDR3 comprises 12 residues. The CDR3 is CSARRSVTEAFF. The CDR3 DNA follows: TGCAGTGCTAGACGCTCTGTGACTGAAGCTTTCTTT.

This clonotype was counted only a few times. The rearrangement joins TRBV5-1 to TRBJ2-3; D not resolved. Per germline, CDR1 SGHRS and CDR2 YFSETQ. V lost 1 base to trimming and J lost 4 bases, with 10 bases between them. The CDR3 runs to 14 residues. CDR3 DNA sequence: TGCGCCAGCAGCTTGCGTGGGTTGCCAGATACGCAGTATTTT. Its protein product is CASSLRGLPDTQYF.

This clonotype was detected a few times. A junction end diverges from the germline sequence, so it may reflect a read error. The DNA for the CDR3 is TGTGCCGGCAGTTTATACGCCAGGACTAGCGCCGAGCAGTACTTC. It encodes CAGSLYARTSAEQYF. The chain employs TRBV27 and TRBJ2-5; TRBD2 agrees at 9 bases. TRBJ2-7 matches the DNA end more closely, so the J call is doubtful. This CDR3 has 15 residues. The germline CDR1 and CDR2 sequences are MNHEY and SMNVEV (reference sequence).

This clonotype was counted between two and nine times. This sequence joins TRBV12-3 or TRBV12-4 and TRBJ1-2, with D possibly TRBD1 on 6 matching bases. This CDR3 comprises 13 residues. The V gene lost 3 bases and the J gene lost 6 bases, with 11 bases spanning the gap. The chain's CDR3 is CASSFSRGNGYTF. CDR3 nucleotides: TGTGCCAGCAGTTTTTCCAGGGGAAATGGCTACACCTTC.

There are a few counts of this clonotype. V gene TRBV29-1 combines with J gene TRBJ1-2, with D unresolved. The germline V gene has CDR1 SQVTM and CDR2 ANQGSEA. CDR3 size: 14 residues. V was pared by 5 bases and J by 3 bases, with 16 bases between. The CDR3, as DNA: TGCAGCGTTCCCCGCGCGGGGTACCACTATGGCTACACCTTC. Translation: CSVPRAGYHYGYTF.

The J gene is TRBJ1-5, the V gene TRBV6-1; D is ambiguous. V was clipped by 3 bases and J by 3 bases, with 6 bases between them. Looked up from germline, CDR1 is MNHNS and CDR2 is SASEGT. The CDR3 has 13 residues. CDR3 region: CASSDNHNQPQHF. In nucleotides, the CDR3 is TGTGCCAGCAGTGACAATCACAATCAGCCCCAGCATTTT.

This chain uses TRBV19 with TRBJ1-2; a possible D gene is TRBD1 (5 bases). The germline V and J ends were trimmed by 6 bases and 2 bases, with 13 bases remaining between them. Germline V gene sequence: CDR1 LNHDA, CDR2 SQIVND (reference sequence). This CDR3 comprises 14 residues. CDR3 bases: TGTGCCAGTAGGCCCTTCCGGGACAACTATGGCTACACCTTC. Translated, it gives CASRPFRDNYGYTF.

This clonotype was counted only a few times. V is TRBV12-3 or TRBV12-4 and J is TRBJ2-7; no clear D gene. V lost 2 bases, J lost 2 bases, and 10 bases lay in between. There are 14 residues in the CDR3. Here the CDR3 DNA reads TGTGCCAGCAGTTTACGACGAAACACCTACGAGCAGTACTTC. It yields the protein CASSLRRNTYEQYF.

The chain carries TRBV2 and TRBJ2-3; D gene uncertain. Looked up from germline, CDR1 is SNHLY and CDR2 is FYNNEI. CDR3 length equals 15 residues. V was trimmed by 6 bases and J by 1 base, leaving 14 bases between them. The CDR3 here is CASSLGTLGTDTQYF. The DNA of the CDR3 is TGTGCCAGCAGCCTAGGAACCTTAGGCACAGATACGCAGTATTTT.

This clonotype was seen more than once but under ten times. The chain has TRBV6-6 and TRBJ2-7, with 11 positions matching TRBD1. The CDR3 covers 15 residues. V was pared by 2 bases and J by 3 bases, with 3 bases of the junction left unmatched. Per the germline V gene, CDR1 is MNHNY and CDR2 is SVGAGI (reference sequence). The CDR3 spells CASSYGGTGGYEQYF. The CDR3, as DNA: TGTGCCAGCAGTTACGGGGGGACAGGGGGCTACGAGCAGTACTTC.